The 14 T cell receptor beta chains presented below share a single source sample, sequenced in a study of T cell responses to AZD1222 COVID-19 vaccine. Sequencing was performed with immunoSEQ multiplex PCR; in TCRdb, only in-frame clones are kept and a portion is missing. The sample has approximately 120,000 clones; approximately 93% are singletons. Here the sequenced sample was peripheral blood, taken on day 0 of AZD1222 vaccination. The receptors shown here come from an adult in good health.

The chain is built from TRBV5-1 and TRBJ1-3; TRBD1 might be the D (5 bases). Germline V lookup: CDR1 SGHRS, CDR2 YFSETQ. Trimming left V 3 bases short and J 7 bases short, with 14 bases between. This CDR3 is built from 14 residues. This CDR3 is CASSSGGEGNTIYF. The DNA of the CDR3 is TGCGCCAGCAGCTCCGGGGGTGAGGGGAACACCATATATTTT.

The V and J genes are TRBV30 and TRBJ2-7; TRBD2 matches 9 bases. Germline loops: CDR1 GTSNPN, CDR2 SVGIG (reference sequence). Trimming removed 5 bases from V and 2 bases from J; junction bases left unmatched: 1. This CDR3 comprises 12 residues. Here the CDR3 reads CAWGTSPYEQYF. CDR3 nucleotides: TGTGCCTGGGGGACTAGCCCCTACGAGCAGTACTTC.

The chain links TRBV7-3 to TRBJ2-1, with 11 bases aligning to TRBD2. V shed 5 bases and J 1 base; nucleotides not matched to a gene: 4. The length of the CDR3 is 16 residues. Per the germline V gene, CDR1 is SGHTA and CDR2 is FQGTGA. The CDR3: CASSLRLAGSYNEQFF. CDR3 DNA: TGTGCCAGCAGCCTAAGACTAGCGGGGTCCTACAATGAGCAGTTCTTC.

The CDR3 nucleotides are TGTGCCAGCAGCTCTAAATTCCGCTCTGGGGCCAACGTCCTGACTTTC. Translating it yields CASSSKFRSGANVLTF. The genes are TRBV11-2 and TRBJ2-6; D is undetermined. Trimming cost V 4 bases and J 0 bases, with 10 bases left between them. CDR1 is SGHAT, CDR2 FQNNGV, per germline. This CDR3 is 16 amino acids long.

This rearrangement joins TRBV27 to TRBJ2-7; 7 bases fit TRBD1. CDR3 length: 13 amino acids. The V gene end was trimmed by 4 bases and the J gene end by 1 base; junction bases not matched to a gene: 1. Germline V gene data show CDR1 as MNHEY and CDR2 as SMNVEV (reference sequence). The CDR3, as DNA: TGTGCCAGCAGTTACAGGGGTTCCTACGAGCAGTACTTC. It specifies CASSYRGSYEQYF.

The J gene is TRBJ2-1, the V gene TRBV5-1; D is possibly TRBD1 or TRBD2 (6 bases each). Germline V gives CDR1 SGHRS, CDR2 YFSETQ. The CDR3 runs 15 residues. V was cut by 5 bases and J by 5 bases, with 17 bases left in between. CDR3 sequence reads: CASSKGGQGDNEQFF. In DNA form, the CDR3 reads TGCGCCAGCAGTAAGGGGGGCCAAGGCGACAATGAGCAGTTCTTC. Looking up the rest from reference TRBV5-1 and TRBJ2-1 gives the full variable domain: KAGVTQTPRYLIKTRGQQVTLSCSPISGHRSVSWYQQTPGQGLQFLFEYFSETQRNKGNFPGRFSGRQFSNSRSEMNVSTLELGDSALYLCASSKGGQGDNEQFFGPGTRLTVL.

The rearrangement joins TRBV28 to TRBJ1-1; the match to TRBD1 covers 11 bases. CDR3 length: 14 amino acids. CDR1 is MDHEN and CDR2 is SYDVKM in the germline V gene. The ends lost 1 base at V and 10 bases at J; junction bases unmatched: 5. As DNA, the CDR3 is TGTGCCAGCAGTTTATTGGACAGGGGGCAAGGAGCTTTCTTT. Translation: CASSLLDRGQGAFF. Based on the CDR3 plus reference TRBV28 and TRBJ1-1, the full variable domain is DVKVTQSSRYLVKRTGEKVFLECVQDMDHENMFWYRQDPGLGLRLIYFSYDVKMKEKGDIPEGYSVSREKKERFSLILESASTNQTSMYLCASSLLDRGQGAFFGQGTRLTVV.

The table lists this clone with a count of one. The DNA for the CDR3 is TGTGCCAGTAACCCGACAGTGGGCGGATACACCTTC. Amino acids: CASNPTVGGYTF. This chain links TRBV19 with TRBJ1-2; tentatively, D is TRBD1 (5 bases). This CDR3 spans 12 amino acids. V was cut by 7 bases and J by 11 bases, with 17 bases left in between. The V gene's germline CDR1 is LNHDA and CDR2 SQIVND (reference sequence).

The chain is built from TRBV10-1 and TRBJ1-2, with TRBD1 matching over 9 bases. With V trimmed by 10 bases and J by 4 bases, 13 bases remained unmatched. This CDR3 has 15 residues. Germline V gene sequence: CDR1 WNHNN, CDR2 SYGVQD (reference sequence). The CDR3 protein is CATSSRRTGVYGYTF. The CDR3 nucleotides are TGCGCCACGTCCTCCCGAAGGACAGGGGTCTATGGCTACACCTTC.

This clone showed up just once. The rearrangement links TRBV11-2 to TRBJ2-7; 7 bases fit TRBD1. The junction had 2 bases not matched to a gene; V was cut back by 6 bases and J by 0 bases. The CDR3 extends over 13 amino acids. CDR1 and CDR2 (germline): SGHAT, FQNNGV. The CDR3 coding sequence is TGTGCCAGCAGTGGGACAGACTCCTACGAGCAGTACTTC. It translates to CASSGTDSYEQYF.

The rearrangement uses TRBV5-4 and TRBJ2-7; 7 bases are a match to TRBD2. The V and J ends lost 0 bases and 0 bases, in that order; junction bases with no gene match: 3. Germline CDR1 reads SGHNT; CDR2 reads YYREEE (reference sequence). This CDR3 comprises 15 residues. This chain's CDR3 is CASSLGGLTSYEQYF. DNA of the CDR3: TGTGCCAGCAGCTTGGGGGGACTAACCTCCTACGAGCAGTACTTC.

The V call is TRBV19, the J call TRBJ1-5; no definite D call. Germline-derived CDR1 and CDR2 are LNHDA and SQIVND (reference sequence). V was trimmed by 7 bases and J by 6 bases, leaving 13 bases between them. This CDR3 is built from 13 residues. Written as DNA, the CDR3 is TGTGCCAGTACCAGTATCGGAGGTCAGCCCCAGCATTTT. Its protein is CASTSIGGQPQHF.

This chain connects TRBV27 to TRBJ1-1; D is unclear. The V and J ends lost 5 bases and 4 bases respectively, with 14 bases between them. This CDR3 has 14 residues. Germline V gene data show CDR1 as MNHEY and CDR2 as SMNVEV (reference sequence). The CDR3 region is CASSSPMRGTEAFF. The CDR3 DNA is TGTGCCAGCAGTAGCCCTATGCGGGGCACTGAAGCTTTCTTT.

The chain couples TRBV4-2 to TRBJ1-1, with D unclear. The CDR3 sequence is 14 residues long. CDR1 and CDR2 from the germline V gene are LGHNA and YNFKEQ. The V end was cut by 4 bases, the J end by 4 bases, with 13 bases between. Here the CDR3 reads CASSRDVYGTEAFF. The CDR3 bases are TGTGCCAGCAGCCGGGATGTATACGGCACTGAAGCTTTCTTT.